This T cell receptor beta chain was identified during a study of control samples from healthy donors and cancer patients. Germline V gives CDR1 MGHDK, CDR2 SYGVNS. The ends were cut back, 3 bases at V and 3 bases at J, with 6 bases in the middle. The CDR3 covers 12 residues. The data were produced by immunoSEQ multiplex PCR, yet TCRdb's version contains in-frame clones alone and is incomplete. The table has approximately 41,000 clones, 94% seen once. V is TRBV25-1 and J is TRBJ2-7; D not certain. The clonotype comes from a man between 60 and 75 years old in good health. Sequencing was done on a sample of blood. The CDR3 DNA follows: TGTGCCAGCAGTGAGAAGTTCTACGAGCAGTACTTC. As protein: CASSEKFYEQYF.